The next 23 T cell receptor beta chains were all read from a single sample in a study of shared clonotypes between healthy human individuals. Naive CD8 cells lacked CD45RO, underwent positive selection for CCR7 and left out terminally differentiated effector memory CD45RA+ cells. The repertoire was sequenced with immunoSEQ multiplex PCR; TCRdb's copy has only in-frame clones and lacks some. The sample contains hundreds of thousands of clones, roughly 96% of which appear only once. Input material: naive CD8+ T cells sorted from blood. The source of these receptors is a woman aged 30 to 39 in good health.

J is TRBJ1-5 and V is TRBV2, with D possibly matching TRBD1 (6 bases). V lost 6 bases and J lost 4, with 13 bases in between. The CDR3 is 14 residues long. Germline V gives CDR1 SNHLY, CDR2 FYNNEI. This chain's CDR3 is CASRGSGVNQPQHF. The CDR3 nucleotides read TGTGCCAGCAGAGGTTCAGGGGTAAATCAGCCCCAGCATTTT.

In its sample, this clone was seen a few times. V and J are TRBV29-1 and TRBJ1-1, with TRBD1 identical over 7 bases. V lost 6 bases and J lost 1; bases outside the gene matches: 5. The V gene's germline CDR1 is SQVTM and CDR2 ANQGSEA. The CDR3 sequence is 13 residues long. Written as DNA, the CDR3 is TGCAGCGTGATGACAGGGCAGAACACTGAAGCTTTCTTT. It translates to CSVMTGQNTEAFF.

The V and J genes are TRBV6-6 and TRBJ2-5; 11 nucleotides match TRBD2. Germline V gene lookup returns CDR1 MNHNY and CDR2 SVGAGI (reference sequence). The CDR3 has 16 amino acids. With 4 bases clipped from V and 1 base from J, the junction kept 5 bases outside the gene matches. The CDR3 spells CASSFETSGTQETQYF. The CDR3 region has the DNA TGTGCCAGCAGTTTCGAGACTAGCGGGACCCAAGAGACCCAGTACTTC.

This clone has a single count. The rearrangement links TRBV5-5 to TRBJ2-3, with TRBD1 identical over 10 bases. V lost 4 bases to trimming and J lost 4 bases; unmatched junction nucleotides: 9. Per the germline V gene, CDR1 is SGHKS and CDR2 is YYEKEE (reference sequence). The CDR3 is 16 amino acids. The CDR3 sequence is CASSNPGQGYADTQYF. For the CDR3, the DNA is TGTGCCAGCAGCAATCCGGGACAGGGGTATGCAGATACGCAGTATTTT.

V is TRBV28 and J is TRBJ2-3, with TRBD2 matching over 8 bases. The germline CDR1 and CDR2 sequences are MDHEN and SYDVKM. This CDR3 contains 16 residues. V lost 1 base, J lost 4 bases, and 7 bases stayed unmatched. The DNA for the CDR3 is TGTGCCAGCAGTTTATTAAGCGGGAGATCGGCAGATACGCAGTATTTT. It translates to CASSLLSGRSADTQYF.

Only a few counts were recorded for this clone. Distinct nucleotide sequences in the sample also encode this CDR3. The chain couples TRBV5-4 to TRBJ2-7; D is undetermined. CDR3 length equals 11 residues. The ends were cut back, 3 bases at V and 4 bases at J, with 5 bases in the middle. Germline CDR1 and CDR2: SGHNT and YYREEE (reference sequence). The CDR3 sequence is CASSSLYEQYF. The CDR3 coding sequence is TGTGCCAGCAGCTCCCTTTACGAGCAGTACTTC.

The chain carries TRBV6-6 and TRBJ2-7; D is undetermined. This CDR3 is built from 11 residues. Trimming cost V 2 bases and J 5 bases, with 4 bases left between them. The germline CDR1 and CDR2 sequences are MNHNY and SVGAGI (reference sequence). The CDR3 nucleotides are TGTGCCAGCAGTTACCAGGACGAGCAGTACTTC. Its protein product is CASSYQDEQYF.

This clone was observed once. CDR3 DNA: TGTGCCAGCAGGACCGGGACAGCCGACGAGCAGTACTTC. Its protein product is CASRTGTADEQYF. The chain has TRBV6-6 and TRBJ2-7; 7 bases match TRBD1. Per germline, CDR1 MNHNY and CDR2 SVGAGI (reference sequence). The CDR3 covers 13 residues. Germline trimming cut 6 bases from V and 5 bases from J; bases unmatched to any gene: 7.

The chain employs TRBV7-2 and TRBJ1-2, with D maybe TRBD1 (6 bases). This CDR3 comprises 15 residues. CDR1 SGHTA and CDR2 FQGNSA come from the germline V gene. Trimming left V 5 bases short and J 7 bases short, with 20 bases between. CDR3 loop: CASSPGGTRLGGYTF. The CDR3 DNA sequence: TGTGCCAGCAGCCCGGGGGGCACCCGGTTGGGTGGCTACACCTTC. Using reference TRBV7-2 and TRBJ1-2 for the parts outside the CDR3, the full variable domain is GAGVSQSPSNKVTEKGKDVELRCDPISGHTALYWYRQSLGQGLEFLIYFQGNSAPDKSGLPSDRFSAERTGGSVSTLTIQRTQQEDSAVYLCASSPGGTRLGGYTFGSGTRLTVV.

The CDR3 region has the DNA TGTGCCAGGTTGGGAGACACTAACACCGGGGAGCTGTTTTTT. Translating gives CARLGDTNTGELFF. The chain combines TRBV2 with TRBJ2-2; possibly TRBD2 for D (5 bases). The CDR3 loop spans 14 amino acids. Germline assignment: CDR1 SNHLY and CDR2 FYNNEI. V was trimmed by 9 bases and J by 2 bases, leaving 13 bases between them.

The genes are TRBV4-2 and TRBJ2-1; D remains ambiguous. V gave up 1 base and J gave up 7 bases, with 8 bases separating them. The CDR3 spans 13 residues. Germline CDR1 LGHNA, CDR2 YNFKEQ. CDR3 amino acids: CASSQVTPNEQFF. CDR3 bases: TGTGCCAGCAGCCAAGTCACTCCAAATGAGCAGTTCTTC.

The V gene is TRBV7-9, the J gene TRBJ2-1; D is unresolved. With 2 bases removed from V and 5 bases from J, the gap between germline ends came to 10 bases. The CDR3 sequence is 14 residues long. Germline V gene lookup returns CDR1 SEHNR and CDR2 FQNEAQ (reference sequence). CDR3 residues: CASSLSGDNNEQFF. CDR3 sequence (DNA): TGTGCCAGCAGCTTATCCGGCGACAACAATGAGCAGTTCTTC. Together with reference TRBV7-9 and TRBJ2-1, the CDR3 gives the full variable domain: DTGVSQNPRHKITKRGQNVTFRCDPISEHNRLYWYRQTLGQGPEFLTYFQNEAQLEKSRLLSDRFSAERPKGSFSTLEIQRTEQGDSAMYLCASSLSGDNNEQFFGPGTRLTVL.

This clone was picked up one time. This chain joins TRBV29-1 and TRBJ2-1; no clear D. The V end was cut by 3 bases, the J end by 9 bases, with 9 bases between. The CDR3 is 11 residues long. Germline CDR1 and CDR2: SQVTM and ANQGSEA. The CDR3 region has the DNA TGCAGCGTTGAGGGGTTGGCTGAGCAGTTCTTC. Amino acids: CSVEGLAEQFF.

CDR3: CASSSSLGRAIEQFF. DNA for the CDR3: TGTGCCAGCAGCTCCTCGCTGGGGAGGGCCATTGAGCAGTTCTTC. This chain links TRBV7-2 with TRBJ2-1; 7 nucleotides match TRBD2. V shed 4 bases and J 9 bases; nucleotides not matched to a gene: 12. From germline, CDR1 is SGHTA and CDR2 FQGNSA. CDR3 length: 15 residues.

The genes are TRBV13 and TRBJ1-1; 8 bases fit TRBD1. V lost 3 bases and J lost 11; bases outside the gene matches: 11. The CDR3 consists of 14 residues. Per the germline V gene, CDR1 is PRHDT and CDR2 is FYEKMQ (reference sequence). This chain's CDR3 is CASSFGQGLTRAFF. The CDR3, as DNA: TGTGCCAGCAGCTTCGGACAGGGCCTAACCCGGGCTTTCTTT. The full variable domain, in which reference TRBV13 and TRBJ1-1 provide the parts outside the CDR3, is AAGVIQSPRHLIKEKRETATLKCYPIPRHDTVYWYQQGPGQDPQFLISFYEKMQSDKGSIPDRFSAQQFSDYHSELNMSSLELGDSALYFCASSFGQGLTRAFFGQGTRLTVV.

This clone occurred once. CDR3 DNA: TGCGCCAGCAGCTTGGGACCCCAGGGGATCTACGGCTACACCTTC. Protein product: CASSLGPQGIYGYTF. The rearrangement uses TRBV5-1 and TRBJ1-2, with a weak D call TRBD1 (6 bases). V lost 0 bases and J 8 bases, leaving 17 bases between the germline ends. Germline V gene data show CDR1 as SGHRS and CDR2 as YFSETQ. The CDR3 has 15 amino acids.

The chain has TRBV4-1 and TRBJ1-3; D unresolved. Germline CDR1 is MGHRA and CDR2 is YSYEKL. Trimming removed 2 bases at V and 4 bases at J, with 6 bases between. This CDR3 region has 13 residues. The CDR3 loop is CASSQTRGNTIYF. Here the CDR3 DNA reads TGCGCCAGCAGCCAAACACGGGGAAACACCATATATTTT.

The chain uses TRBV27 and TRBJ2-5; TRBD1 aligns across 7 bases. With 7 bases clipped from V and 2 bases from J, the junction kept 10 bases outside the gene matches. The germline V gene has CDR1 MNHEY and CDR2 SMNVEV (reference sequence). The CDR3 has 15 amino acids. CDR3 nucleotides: TGTGCCAGCACCTTATCCGGGACAGAACAAGAGACCCAGTACTTC. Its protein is CASTLSGTEQETQYF.

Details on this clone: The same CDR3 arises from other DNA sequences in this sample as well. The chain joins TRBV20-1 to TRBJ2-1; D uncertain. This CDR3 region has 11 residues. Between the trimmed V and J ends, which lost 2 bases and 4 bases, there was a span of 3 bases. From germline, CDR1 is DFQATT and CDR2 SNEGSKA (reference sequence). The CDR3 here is CSARFYNEQFF. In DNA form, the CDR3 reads TGCAGTGCTAGATTTTACAATGAGCAGTTCTTC.

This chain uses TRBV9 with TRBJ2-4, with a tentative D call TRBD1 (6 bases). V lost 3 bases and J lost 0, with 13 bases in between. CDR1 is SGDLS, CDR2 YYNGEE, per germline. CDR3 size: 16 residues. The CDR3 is CASSGRQELAKNIQYF. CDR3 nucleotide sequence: TGTGCCAGCAGCGGACGACAGGAATTAGCCAAAAACATTCAGTACTTC.

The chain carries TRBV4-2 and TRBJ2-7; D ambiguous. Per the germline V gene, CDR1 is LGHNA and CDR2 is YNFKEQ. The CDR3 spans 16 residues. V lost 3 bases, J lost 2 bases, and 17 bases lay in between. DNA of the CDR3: TGTGCCAGCAGCCAGGACGGACGAAACCAACCCTACGAGCAGTACTTC. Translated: CASSQDGRNQPYEQYF.

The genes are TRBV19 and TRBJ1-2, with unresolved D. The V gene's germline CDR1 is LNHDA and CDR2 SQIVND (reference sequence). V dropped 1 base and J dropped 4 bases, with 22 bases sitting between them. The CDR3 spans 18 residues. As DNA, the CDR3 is TGTGCCAGTAGTATAGCAAGCCTTGGGTACAAGGGTACCTATGGCTACACCTTC. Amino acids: CASSIASLGYKGTYGYTF.

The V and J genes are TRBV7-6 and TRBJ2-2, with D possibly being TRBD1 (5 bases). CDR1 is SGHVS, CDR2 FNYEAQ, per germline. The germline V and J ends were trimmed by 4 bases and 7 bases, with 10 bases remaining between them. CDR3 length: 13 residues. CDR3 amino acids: CASSSSRGGELFF. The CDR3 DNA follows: TGTGCCAGCAGCTCGTCAAGGGGCGGGGAGCTGTTTTTT.